The clone carrying this T cell receptor beta chain has at least ten counts. CDR1 and CDR2 (germline): GTSNPN, SVGIG (reference sequence). The CDR3 has 15 amino acids. Trimming shortened V by 2 bases and J by 1 base, and 14 bases separated the two germline ends. The data are from a study of T cells in Graves' hyperthyroidism and ophthalmopathy. TCR beta CDR3 region amplification was performed from RNA transcripts. A set of HTBI primers served as the primers for a first-round RT-PCR of the TCR CDR3. MiXCR, applied by TCRdb to the multiplex PCR reads, yields one record per CDR3 protein. The table records about 610,000 distinct CDR3 sequences, 15% to 20% of them present only once.

The source of this sequence is a woman between 40 and 55 years old with Graves' ophthalmopathy. Material: blood. The chain joins TRBV30 to TRBJ2-5, with D perhaps matching TRBD1 or TRBD2 (5 bases each). The CDR3 sequence is CAWSKPGRPQETQYF. The CDR3 nucleotides are TGTGCCTGGAGTAAGCCGGGACGGCCCCAAGAGACCCAGTACTTC.